A selection of T cell receptor beta chains follows, all from one sample in a study of OX40 agonist ivuxolimab in advanced cancers. Only in-frame clones appear in the TCRdb table, and some are missing; sequencing was by immunoSEQ multiplex PCR. This repertoire shows 30,000 to 45,000 clones, 85% to 90% found once; its top ten account for 2% to 3%. The source was CD4+ or CD8+ T cells sorted from blood, collected in a trial of the OX40 agonist ivuxolimab. Receptor source: an adult with an advanced solid tumor such as melanoma, head and neck, liver or kidney cancer. Each CDR3 is given with its conserved first and last residue. The order of the fields is CDR3 protein, CDR3 DNA, D gene, clone size, V gene, J gene. The D gene is left open where the match is weak. Size is omitted from some rows. Given values are once, few, many or a class for expanded clones.

CDR3: CASSDLTGAYEQYF
DNA: TGCGCCAGCAGTGACCTTACAGGGGCCTACGAGCAGTACTTC
D: TRBD1
size: -
V: TRBV5-1
J: TRBJ2-7

CDR3: CATSKSGQGYWETQYF
DNA: TGTGCCACCAGCAAATCGGGACAGGGATATTGGGAGACCCAGTACTTC
D: TRBD1
size: -
V: TRBV15
J: TRBJ2-5

CDR3: CASSPGGVRYGYTF
DNA: TGTGCCAGCTCTCCGGGTGGAGTGAGGTATGGCTACACCTTC
D: -
size: once
V: TRBV18
J: TRBJ1-2

CDR3: CASSLSVGNYGYTF
DNA: TGTGCCAGCAGCTTAAGTGTGGGGAACTATGGCTACACCTTC
D: -
size: -
V: TRBV7-9
J: TRBJ1-2

CDR3: CASSPRTSTQETQYF
DNA: TGTGCCAGCAGCCCCAGGACTAGCACCCAAGAGACCCAGTACTTC
D: TRBD2
size: -
V: TRBV9
J: TRBJ2-5

CDR3: CASSEVGRGSNTEAFF
DNA: TGTGCCAGCAGTGAAGTTGGCCGGGGGTCGAACACTGAAGCTTTCTTT
D: -
size: few
V: TRBV6-1
J: TRBJ1-1

CDR3: CASSLSGVMNTEAFF
DNA: TGTGCCAGCAGCTTGTCGGGGGTTATGAACACTGAAGCTTTCTTT
D: -
size: -
V: TRBV5-8
J: TRBJ1-1

CDR3: CASSRLSGGGEEQYF
DNA: TGTGCCAGCAGCCGCCTTTCTGGGGGGGGCGAGGAGCAGTACTTC
D: -
size: -
V: TRBV9
J: TRBJ2-7

CDR3: CASRGRGREQYF
DNA: TGCGCCAGCAGGGGCAGGGGTAGGGAGCAGTACTTC
D: -
size: -
V: TRBV10-2
J: TRBJ2-7

CDR3: CASSVGQGAYEQYF
DNA: TGTGCCAGCAGTGTGGGACAGGGAGCTTACGAGCAGTACTTC
D: TRBD1
size: -
V: TRBV6-1
J: TRBJ2-7

CDR3: CASGKSTPNYGYTF
DNA: TGTGCCAGCGGGAAATCGACTCCTAACTATGGCTACACCTTC
D: -
size: once
V: TRBV4-2
J: TRBJ1-2

CDR3: CASSLQQLGSYEQYF
DNA: TGTGCCAGCAGCTTACAACAGTTGGGGTCCTACGAGCAGTACTTC
D: -
size: -
V: TRBV7-6
J: TRBJ2-7

CDR3: CASSVASGGPGTTGELFF
DNA: TGTGCCAGCAGCGTAGCCTCTGGGGGGCCCGGTACGACCGGGGAGCTGTTTTTT
D: -
size: -
V: TRBV9
J: TRBJ2-2

CDR3: CASSQDLRDTQFF
DNA: TGTGCCAGCAGCCAAGATCTGAGGGATACGCAGTTCTTC
D: -
size: once
V: TRBV4-2
J: TRBJ2-1

CDR3: CASSRQESTDTQYF
DNA: TGCGCCAGCAGCCGACAGGAGAGCACAGATACGCAGTATTTT
D: -
size: -
V: TRBV5-1
J: TRBJ2-3

CDR3: CASTNTGSYTQYF
DNA: TGCGCCAGCACCAACACCGGCTCGTATACGCAGTATTTT
D: -
size: -
V: TRBV4-1
J: TRBJ2-3

CDR3: CAISAGTDYQGQYF
DNA: TGTGCCATCAGTGCGGGGACCGATTATCAAGGGCAGTACTTC
D: -
size: -
V: TRBV10-3
J: TRBJ2-7

CDR3: CASSFGQGQYYGYTF
DNA: TGTGCCAGCAGCTTCGGACAGGGTCAGTACTATGGCTACACCTTC
D: TRBD1
size: -
V: TRBV5-4
J: TRBJ1-2

CDR3: CASNPGPYNSPLHF
DNA: TGTGCCAGCAACCCGGGACCCTATAATTCACCCCTCCACTTT
D: -
size: -
V: TRBV6-1
J: TRBJ1-6

CDR3: CASSGTTGSNNQPQHF
DNA: TGTGCCAGCAGTGGAACGACAGGGTCGAACAATCAGCCCCAGCATTTT
D: TRBD1
size: -
V: TRBV6-6
J: TRBJ1-5

CDR3: CASMNGAGRDGGNIQYF
DNA: TGTGCCAGCATGAATGGTGCAGGGCGGGATGGAGGAAACATTCAGTACTTC
D: -
size: few
V: TRBV2
J: TRBJ2-4

CDR3: CASIGGYYQPQHF
DNA: TGTGCCAGTATAGGAGGGTATTATCAGCCCCAGCATTTT
D: -
size: -
V: TRBV19
J: TRBJ1-5

CDR3: CASSPRQDPSGNTIYF
DNA: TGTGCCAGCAGCCCCCGACAGGACCCCTCTGGAAACACCATATATTTT
D: -
size: -
V: TRBV7-8
J: TRBJ1-3

CDR3: CASSQSEGTNEKLFF
DNA: TGTGCCAGCAGCCAATCGGAGGGAACTAATGAAAAACTGTTTTTT
D: -
size: -
V: TRBV4-2
J: TRBJ1-4

CDR3: CASSTGTSGGYEQYF
DNA: TGCGCCAGCAGCACTGGGACTAGCGGGGGCTACGAGCAGTACTTC
D: TRBD2
size: -
V: TRBV5-1
J: TRBJ2-7

CDR3: CASSSRGANTGELFF
DNA: TGCGCCAGCAGTTCGAGGGGGGCGAACACCGGGGAGCTGTTTTTT
D: -
size: -
V: TRBV5-1
J: TRBJ2-2

CDR3: CASSRDSAVFGYTF
DNA: TGTGCCAGCTCACGTGACAGCGCCGTTTTTGGCTACACCTTC
D: -
size: -
V: TRBV18
J: TRBJ1-2

CDR3: CASSLGGGPYNEQFF
DNA: TGTGCCAGCAGCTTAGGGGGGGGCCCCTACAATGAGCAGTTCTTC
D: -
size: -
V: TRBV7-3
J: TRBJ2-1

CDR3: CASSPLQGNQPQHF
DNA: TGCGCCAGCAGCCCGTTGCAGGGGAATCAGCCCCAGCATTTT
D: -
size: once
V: TRBV4-1
J: TRBJ1-5

CDR3: CASTHRDKGETQYF
DNA: TGTGCCAGCACCCACCGGGACAAAGGGGAGACCCAGTACTTC
D: -
size: -
V: TRBV7-2
J: TRBJ2-5

CDR3: CASTSYDRGDEKLFF
DNA: TGTGCCAGCACCTCATACGACAGGGGGGATGAAAAACTGTTTTTT
D: TRBD1
size: -
V: TRBV5-6
J: TRBJ1-4

CDR3: CASSSGQPGRGYTF
DNA: TGTGCCAGCAGCTCGGGTCAGCCGGGCCGTGGCTACACCTTC
D: -
size: -
V: TRBV7-6
J: TRBJ1-2

CDR3: CASTKTGPNQPQHF
DNA: TGTGCCAGTACCAAGACAGGTCCCAATCAGCCCCAGCATTTT
D: -
size: -
V: TRBV19
J: TRBJ1-5

CDR3: CASSVGAGYEQYF
DNA: TGTGCCAGCAGCGTCGGGGCAGGGTACGAGCAGTACTTC
D: -
size: -
V: TRBV5-6
J: TRBJ2-7

CDR3: CASSFAPGDSPLHF
DNA: TGTGCCAGCAGCTTCGCTCCAGGGGATTCACCCCTCCACTTT
D: -
size: few
V: TRBV7-6
J: TRBJ1-6

CDR3: CASSLVGTGKETQYF
DNA: TGTGCCAGCAGCTTGGTAGGGACAGGGAAAGAGACCCAGTACTTC
D: TRBD1
size: -
V: TRBV5-6
J: TRBJ2-5

CDR3: CASRQNRDSEQYF
DNA: TGTGCCAGTAGGCAAAACAGGGACTCCGAGCAGTACTTC
D: -
size: -
V: TRBV19
J: TRBJ2-7

CDR3: CASSERGHPYNEQFF
DNA: TGCGCCAGCAGTGAGCGGGGCCATCCCTACAATGAGCAGTTCTTC
D: -
size: -
V: TRBV10-1
J: TRBJ2-1

CDR3: CASSPGQGSYEQYF
DNA: TGTGCCAGCTCACCGGGACAGGGGTCCTACGAGCAGTACTTC
D: TRBD1
size: -
V: TRBV18
J: TRBJ2-7

CDR3: CASSGQGGGQPQHF
DNA: TGTGCCAGCAGTGGACAGGGCGGGGGTCAGCCCCAGCATTTT
D: TRBD1
size: -
V: TRBV6-5
J: TRBJ1-5

CDR3: CATSGLVGTGELFF
DNA: TGTGCCACCAGCGGACTCGTGGGGACCGGGGAGCTGTTTTTT
D: -
size: -
V: TRBV15
J: TRBJ2-2

CDR3: CASSYRGGGNTEAFF
DNA: TGTGCCAGCAGCTACAGGGGTGGGGGGAACACTGAAGCTTTCTTT
D: TRBD1
size: -
V: TRBV5-4
J: TRBJ1-1

CDR3: CASSVATGAGGRSGANVLTF
DNA: TGTGCCAGCAGCGTAGCTACAGGGGCAGGGGGAAGGTCCGGGGCCAACGTCCTGACTTTC
D: TRBD1
size: -
V: TRBV9
J: TRBJ2-6

CDR3: CASSLVAGFGLETQYF
DNA: TGTGCCAGCAGCTTAGTAGCCGGTTTCGGGTTAGAGACCCAGTACTTC
D: -
size: -
V: TRBV7-6
J: TRBJ2-5

CDR3: CASSYSTGGNYGYTF
DNA: TGTGCCAGCAGTTACTCGACAGGGGGAAACTATGGCTACACCTTC
D: TRBD1
size: -
V: TRBV6-5
J: TRBJ1-2

CDR3: CASSQDRAGGLKTQYF
DNA: TGCGCCAGCAGCCAAGATCGAGCGGGGGGGCTGAAGACCCAGTACTTC
D: TRBD2
size: -
V: TRBV4-1
J: TRBJ2-5

CDR3: CASSQGVGDEQYF
DNA: TGCGCCAGCAGCCAGGGTGTGGGGGACGAGCAGTACTTC
D: -
size: -
V: TRBV5-1
J: TRBJ2-7

CDR3: CASTPIQGVGETQYF
DNA: TGTGCCAGCACCCCAATACAGGGTGTGGGAGAGACCCAGTACTTC
D: -
size: -
V: TRBV6-5
J: TRBJ2-5

CDR3: CASSQYRGATEAFF
DNA: TGTGCCAGCAGCCAATACAGGGGGGCAACTGAAGCTTTCTTT
D: TRBD1
size: -
V: TRBV4-2
J: TRBJ1-1

CDR3: CASSLRPASSYNEQFF
DNA: TGTGCCAGCAGCTTACGGCCAGCTTCCTCCTACAATGAGCAGTTCTTC
D: -
size: -
V: TRBV11-3
J: TRBJ2-1

CDR3: CASSLSGGINEQFF
DNA: TGTGCCAGCAGCCTTAGCGGGGGGATCAATGAGCAGTTCTTC
D: TRBD2
size: -
V: TRBV4-2
J: TRBJ2-1

CDR3: CASSLWKGALHF
DNA: TGTGCCAGCAGCTTATGGAAGGGGGCCCTCCACTTT
D: -
size: -
V: TRBV7-6
J: TRBJ1-6

CDR3: CASSVAGDTDTQYF
DNA: TGTGCCAGCAGCGTAGCAGGAGACACAGATACGCAGTATTTT
D: -
size: -
V: TRBV9
J: TRBJ2-3

CDR3: CASSGFRDYGYTF
DNA: TGTGCCAGCTCAGGGTTTAGGGACTATGGCTACACCTTC
D: -
size: -
V: TRBV18
J: TRBJ1-2

CDR3: CASSDDTRGGELFF
DNA: TGTGCCAGCAGTGACGACACTCGAGGCGGGGAGCTGTTTTTT
D: -
size: -
V: TRBV2
J: TRBJ2-2

CDR3: CASSPGQFNYGYTF
DNA: TGTGCCAGCAGCCCGGGACAGTTTAACTATGGCTACACCTTC
D: TRBD1
size: -
V: TRBV7-3
J: TRBJ1-2

CDR3: CASSRTDQETQYF
DNA: TGTGCCAGCAGCAGGACAGATCAAGAGACCCAGTACTTC
D: -
size: once
V: TRBV27
J: TRBJ2-5

CDR3: CASSLGQANQQFF
DNA: TGTGCCAGCAGCCTCGGACAGGCGAATCAGCAGTTCTTC
D: TRBD1
size: -
V: TRBV7-9
J: TRBJ2-1